This T cell receptor (beta chain) came from a study of lymphopenia after photon versus proton radiotherapy. Study-wide results and limits: Oligoclonal CD8+ Temra expansion after nadir drove photon patients' diversity drop. Only patients who died were analyzed for survival; proton advantage is unproven.

On this clone: Its target is unknown.

Clones were read by immunoSEQ multiplex PCR, and TCRdb kept only the in-frame ones, dropping some. The sample shows more than 45,000 clones, about 88% of them seen only once. This clonotype was sampled from a man aged 55 to 69 with pancreatic cancer. This material consisted of peripheral blood, taken from a patient treated with proton-based radiotherapy.

The CDR3 protein is CASSLVGGREQFF. CDR3 nucleotides: TGTGCCAGCAGCTTAGTAGGCGGTCGGGAGCAGTTCTTC. V gene TRBV11-2 combines with J gene TRBJ2-1; D remains ambiguous. V dropped 1 base and J dropped 10 bases, with 11 bases sitting between them. The CDR3 contains 13 residues. The germline V gene has CDR1 SGHAT and CDR2 FQNNGV. The full variable domain, with the rest looked up from reference TRBV11-2 and TRBJ2-1, is EAGVAQSPRYKIIEKRQSVAFWCNPISGHATLYWYQQILGQGPKLLIQFQNNGVVDDSQLPKDRFSAERLKGVDSTLKIQPAKLEDSAVYLCASSLVGGREQFFGPGTRLTVL.